This T cell receptor (beta chain) was sequenced during a study of blood T cells in healthy people across ages. General study findings and limits: The percentage of naive T cells correlated strongly with TCR beta diversity. Any conclusive comparison of naive versus antigen-experienced cells was prevented by using unsorted PBMCs.

Staff drew approximately 9.1 milliliters of peripheral blood from each donor. Samples each yielded at least 6 micrograms of total RNA. There are a few counts of this clonotype. Its antigen is undetermined. The authors ran a second PCR of roughly 6 to 12 cycles using a sample-barcoded 5' primer and a J-beta primer mix. TCRdb used MiXCR to reprocess the 5' RACE reads, holding one entry per CDR3 protein. The sample carries 1.2 million to 1.5 million distinct CDR3 sequences, roughly 60% recorded once. Trimming took 3 bases from V and 6 from J, leaving 13 bases between them. In germline, CDR1 is ENHRY, CDR2 SYGVKD. This CDR3 has 14 amino acids.

The chain couples TRBV10-3 to TRBJ2-3; D is undetermined. Sequencing was carried out using blood. This sequence was found in a man younger than 30 in good health. The CDR3 sequence: CAISDPQTRDTQYF. CDR3 DNA sequence: TGTGCCATCAGTGACCCCCAAACCCGGGATACGCAGTATTTT.